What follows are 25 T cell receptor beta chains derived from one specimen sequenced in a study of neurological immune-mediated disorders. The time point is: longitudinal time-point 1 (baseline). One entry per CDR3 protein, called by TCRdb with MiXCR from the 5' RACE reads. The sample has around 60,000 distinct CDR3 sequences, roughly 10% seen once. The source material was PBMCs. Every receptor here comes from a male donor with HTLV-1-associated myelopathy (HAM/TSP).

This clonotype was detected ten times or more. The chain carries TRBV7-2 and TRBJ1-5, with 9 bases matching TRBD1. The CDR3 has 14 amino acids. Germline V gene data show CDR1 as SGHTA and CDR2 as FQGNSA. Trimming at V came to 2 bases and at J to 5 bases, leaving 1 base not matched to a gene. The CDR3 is CASSLRTGDQPQHF. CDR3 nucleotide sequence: TGTGCCAGCAGCTTAAGGACAGGGGATCAGCCCCAGCATTTT.

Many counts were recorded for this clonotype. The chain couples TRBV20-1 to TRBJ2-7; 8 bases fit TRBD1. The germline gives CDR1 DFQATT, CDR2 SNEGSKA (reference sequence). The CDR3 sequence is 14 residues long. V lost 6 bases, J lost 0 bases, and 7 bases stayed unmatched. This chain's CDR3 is CSAPDRGFSYEQYF. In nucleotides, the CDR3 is TGCAGTGCCCCCGACAGGGGCTTCTCCTACGAGCAGTACTTC.

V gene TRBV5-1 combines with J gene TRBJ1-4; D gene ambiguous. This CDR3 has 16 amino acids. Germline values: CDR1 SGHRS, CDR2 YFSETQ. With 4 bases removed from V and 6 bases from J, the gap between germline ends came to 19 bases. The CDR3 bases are TGCGCCAGCAGCGGAGGAATCGACCAGCGCTATGAAAAACTGTTTTTT. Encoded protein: CASSGGIDQRYEKLFF.

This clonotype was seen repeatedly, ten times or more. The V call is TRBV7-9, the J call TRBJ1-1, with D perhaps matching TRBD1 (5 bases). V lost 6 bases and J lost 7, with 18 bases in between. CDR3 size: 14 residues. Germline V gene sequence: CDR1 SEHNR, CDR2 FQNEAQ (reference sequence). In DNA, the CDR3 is TGTGCCAGCAGTAATCAGGGTATACGGGATGAAGCTTTCTTT. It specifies CASSNQGIRDEAFF. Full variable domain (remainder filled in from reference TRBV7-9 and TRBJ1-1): DTGVSQNPRHKITKRGQNVTFRCDPISEHNRLYWYRQTLGQGPEFLTYFQNEAQLEKSRLLSDRFSAERPKGSFSTLEIQRTEQGDSAMYLCASSNQGIRDEAFFGQGTRLTVV.

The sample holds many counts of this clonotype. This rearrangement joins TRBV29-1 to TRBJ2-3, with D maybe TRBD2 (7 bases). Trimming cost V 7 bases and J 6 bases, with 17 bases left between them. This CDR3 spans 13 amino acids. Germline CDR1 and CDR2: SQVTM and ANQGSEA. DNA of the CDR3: TGCAGCGCCGAAGGGGGGGGTACGGATACGCAGTATTTT. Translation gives CSAEGGGTDTQYF.

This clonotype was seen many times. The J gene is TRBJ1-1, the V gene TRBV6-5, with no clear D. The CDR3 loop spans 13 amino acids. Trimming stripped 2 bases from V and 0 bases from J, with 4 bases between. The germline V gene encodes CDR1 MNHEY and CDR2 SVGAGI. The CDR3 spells CASSYEMNTEAFF. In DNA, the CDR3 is TGTGCCAGCAGTTACGAGATGAACACTGAAGCTTTCTTT.

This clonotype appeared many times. The CDR3 loop is CASSYQPSVAGELFF. In DNA, the CDR3 is TGTGCCAGCAGTTATCAACCTAGTGTCGCCGGGGAGCTGTTTTTT. The chain joins TRBV6-5 to TRBJ2-2; no clear D. CDR3 length: 15 residues. Germline loops: CDR1 MNHEY, CDR2 SVGAGI. Trimming stripped 3 bases from V and 6 bases from J, with 14 bases between.

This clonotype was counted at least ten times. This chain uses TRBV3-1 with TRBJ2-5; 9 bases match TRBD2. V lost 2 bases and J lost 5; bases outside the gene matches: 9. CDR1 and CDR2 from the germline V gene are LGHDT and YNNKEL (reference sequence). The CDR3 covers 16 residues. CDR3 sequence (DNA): TGTGCCAGCAGCCAATTACGGCGGGGGGGCCGTGAGACCCAGTACTTC. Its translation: CASSQLRRGGRETQYF.

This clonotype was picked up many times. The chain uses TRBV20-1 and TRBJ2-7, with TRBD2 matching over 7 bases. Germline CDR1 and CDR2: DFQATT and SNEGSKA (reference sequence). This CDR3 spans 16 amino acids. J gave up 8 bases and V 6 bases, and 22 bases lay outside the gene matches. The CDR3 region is CSANDFNGGGSTKQYF. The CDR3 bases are TGCAGTGCAAATGACTTTAATGGGGGGGGTTCTACCAAGCAGTACTTC.

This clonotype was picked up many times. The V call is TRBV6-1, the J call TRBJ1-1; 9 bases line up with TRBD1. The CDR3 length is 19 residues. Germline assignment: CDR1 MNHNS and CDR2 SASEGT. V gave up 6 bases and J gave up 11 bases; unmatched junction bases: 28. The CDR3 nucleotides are TGTGCCAGCAGAAAAAGGGAGTTGGGGACAGGGAAGGATTGGGGCGCGGCTTTCTTT. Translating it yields CASRKRELGTGKDWGAAFF.

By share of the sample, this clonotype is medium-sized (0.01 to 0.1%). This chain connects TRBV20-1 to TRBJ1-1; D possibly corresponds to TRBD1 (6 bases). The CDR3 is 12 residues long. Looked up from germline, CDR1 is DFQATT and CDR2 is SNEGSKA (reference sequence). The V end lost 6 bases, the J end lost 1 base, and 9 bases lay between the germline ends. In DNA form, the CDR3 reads TGCAGTGCCGGACAGCCGAACACTGAAGCTTTCTTT. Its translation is CSAGQPNTEAFF.

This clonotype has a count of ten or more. The CDR3 nucleotides are TGTGCCAGCAGCCATGGCAGCAACAATGAGCAGTTCTTC. Translating gives CASSHGSNNEQFF. J is TRBJ2-1 and V is TRBV3-1; D remains ambiguous. Between the trimmed V and J ends, which lost 3 bases and 5 bases, there was a span of 8 bases. This CDR3 is 13 amino acids long. Per germline, CDR1 LGHDT and CDR2 YNNKEL (reference sequence).

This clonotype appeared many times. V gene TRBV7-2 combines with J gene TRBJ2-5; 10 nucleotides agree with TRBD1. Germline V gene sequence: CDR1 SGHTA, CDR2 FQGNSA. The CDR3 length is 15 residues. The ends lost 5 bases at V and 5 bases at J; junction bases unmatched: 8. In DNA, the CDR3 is TGTGCCAGCAGCGTAGACAGGGGGCGCGTCGAGACCCAGTACTTC. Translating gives CASSVDRGRVETQYF. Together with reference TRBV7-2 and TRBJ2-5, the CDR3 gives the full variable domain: GAGVSQSPSNKVTEKGKDVELRCDPISGHTALYWYRQSLGQGLEFLIYFQGNSAPDKSGLPSDRFSAERTGGSVSTLTIQRTQQEDSAVYLCASSVDRGRVETQYFGPGTRLLVL.

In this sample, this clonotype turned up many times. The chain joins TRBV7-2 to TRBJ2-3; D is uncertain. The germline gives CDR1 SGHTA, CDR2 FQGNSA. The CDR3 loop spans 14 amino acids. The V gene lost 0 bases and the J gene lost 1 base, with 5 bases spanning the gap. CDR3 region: CASSLASGTDTQYF. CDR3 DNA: TGTGCCAGCAGCTTAGCCTCAGGCACAGATACGCAGTATTTT.

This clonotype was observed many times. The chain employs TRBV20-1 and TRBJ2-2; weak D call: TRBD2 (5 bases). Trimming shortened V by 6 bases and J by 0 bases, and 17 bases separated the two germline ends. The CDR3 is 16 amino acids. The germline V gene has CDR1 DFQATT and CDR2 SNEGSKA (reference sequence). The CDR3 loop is CSAGKSGRPNTGELFF. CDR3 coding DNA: TGCAGTGCCGGGAAAAGCGGCAGACCGAACACCGGGGAGCTGTTTTTT.

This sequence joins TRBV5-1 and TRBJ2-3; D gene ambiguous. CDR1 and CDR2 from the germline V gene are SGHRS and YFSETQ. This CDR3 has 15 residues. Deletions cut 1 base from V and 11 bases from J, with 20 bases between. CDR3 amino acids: CASSLLTSSYNEQYF. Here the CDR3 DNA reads TGCGCCAGCAGCTTGCTAACCTCTTCCTACAATGAGCAGTATTTT.

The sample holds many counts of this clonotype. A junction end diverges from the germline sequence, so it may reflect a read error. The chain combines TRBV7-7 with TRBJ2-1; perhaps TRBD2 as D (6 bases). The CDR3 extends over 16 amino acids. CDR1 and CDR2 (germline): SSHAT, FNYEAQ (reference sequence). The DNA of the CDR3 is TGTGCTAGCAGCCCATTCCCCCGGGGCCGGGGGAATGAGCAGTTCTTC. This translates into CASSPFPRGRGNEQFF.

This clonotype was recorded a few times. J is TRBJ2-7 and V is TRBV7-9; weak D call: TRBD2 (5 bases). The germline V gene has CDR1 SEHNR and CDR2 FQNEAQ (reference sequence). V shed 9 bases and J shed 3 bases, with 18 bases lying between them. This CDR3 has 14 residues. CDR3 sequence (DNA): TGTGCCAGTAGACCTAGCAGCTACTGCTACGAGCAGTACTTC. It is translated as CASRPSSYCYEQYF.

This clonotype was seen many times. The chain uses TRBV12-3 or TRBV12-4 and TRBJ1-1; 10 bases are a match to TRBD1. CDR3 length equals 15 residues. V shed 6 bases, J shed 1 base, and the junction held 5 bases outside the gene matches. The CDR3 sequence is CASSDRGLGNTEAFF. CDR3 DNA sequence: TGTGCCAGCAGCGACAGGGGGCTAGGGAACACTGAAGCTTTCTTT.

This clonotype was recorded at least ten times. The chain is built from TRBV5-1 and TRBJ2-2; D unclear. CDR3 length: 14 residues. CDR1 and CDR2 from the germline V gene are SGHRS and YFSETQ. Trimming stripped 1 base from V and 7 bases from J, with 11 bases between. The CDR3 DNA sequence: TGCGCCAGCAGCTTGAGAGGTCTCCACGGGGAGCTGTTTTTT. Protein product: CASSLRGLHGELFF.

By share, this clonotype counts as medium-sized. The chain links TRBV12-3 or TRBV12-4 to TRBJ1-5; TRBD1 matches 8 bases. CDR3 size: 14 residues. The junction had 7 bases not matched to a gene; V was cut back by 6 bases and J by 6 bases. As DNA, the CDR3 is TGTGCCAGCAGCTCCGGACAGGGACGTCAGCCCCAGCATTTT. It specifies CASSSGQGRQPQHF.

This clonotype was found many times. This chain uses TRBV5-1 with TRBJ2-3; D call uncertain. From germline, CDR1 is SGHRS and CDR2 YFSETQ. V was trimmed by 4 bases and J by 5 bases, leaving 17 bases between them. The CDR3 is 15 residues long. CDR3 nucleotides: TGCGCCAGCAGCCCTGCCGACATAGTGATAGATACGCAGTATTTT. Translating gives CASSPADIVIDTQYF.

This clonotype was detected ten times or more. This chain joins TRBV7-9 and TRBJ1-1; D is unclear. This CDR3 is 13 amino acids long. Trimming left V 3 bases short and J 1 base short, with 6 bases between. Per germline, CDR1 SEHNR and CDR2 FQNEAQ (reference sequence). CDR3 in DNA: TGTGCCAGCAGCTTCAGGTGGAACACTGAAGCTTTCTTT. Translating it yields CASSFRWNTEAFF. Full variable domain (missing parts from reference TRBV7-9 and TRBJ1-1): DTGVSQNPRHKITKRGQNVTFRCDPISEHNRLYWYRQTLGQGPEFLTYFQNEAQLEKSRLLSDRFSAERPKGSFSTLEIQRTEQGDSAMYLCASSFRWNTEAFFGQGTRLTVV.

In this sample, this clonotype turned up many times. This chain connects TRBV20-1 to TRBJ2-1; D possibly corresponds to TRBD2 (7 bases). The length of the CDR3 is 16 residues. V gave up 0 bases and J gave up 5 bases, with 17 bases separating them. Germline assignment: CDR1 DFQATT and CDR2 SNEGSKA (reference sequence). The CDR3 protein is CSAREGGALPHNEQFF. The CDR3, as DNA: TGCAGTGCTAGAGAGGGGGGGGCCCTCCCGCACAATGAGCAGTTCTTC.

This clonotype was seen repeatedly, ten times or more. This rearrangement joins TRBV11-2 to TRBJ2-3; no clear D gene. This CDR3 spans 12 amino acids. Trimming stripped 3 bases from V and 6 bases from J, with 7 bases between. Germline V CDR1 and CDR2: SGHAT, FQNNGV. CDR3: CASSLWRDTQYF. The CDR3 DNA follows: TGTGCCAGCAGCTTGTGGCGCGATACGCAGTATTTT.